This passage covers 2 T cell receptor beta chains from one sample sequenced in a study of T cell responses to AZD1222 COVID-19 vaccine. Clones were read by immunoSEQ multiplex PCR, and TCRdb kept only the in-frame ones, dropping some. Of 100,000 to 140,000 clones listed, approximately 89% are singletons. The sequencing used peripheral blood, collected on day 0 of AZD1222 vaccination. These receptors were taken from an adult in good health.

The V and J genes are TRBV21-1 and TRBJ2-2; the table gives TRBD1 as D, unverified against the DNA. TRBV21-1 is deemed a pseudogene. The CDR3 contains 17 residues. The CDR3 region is CASRRGGAHSNTGELFF. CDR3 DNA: TGTGCCAGCAGAAGGGGTGGGGCCCACTCGAACACCGGGGAGCTGTTTTTT.

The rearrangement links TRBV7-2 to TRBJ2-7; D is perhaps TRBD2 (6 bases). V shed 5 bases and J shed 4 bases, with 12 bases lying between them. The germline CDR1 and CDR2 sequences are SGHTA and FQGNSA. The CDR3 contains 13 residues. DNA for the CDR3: TGTGCCAGCAGCGGAGGGACCGAGTACGAGCAGTACTTC. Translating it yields CASSGGTEYEQYF.